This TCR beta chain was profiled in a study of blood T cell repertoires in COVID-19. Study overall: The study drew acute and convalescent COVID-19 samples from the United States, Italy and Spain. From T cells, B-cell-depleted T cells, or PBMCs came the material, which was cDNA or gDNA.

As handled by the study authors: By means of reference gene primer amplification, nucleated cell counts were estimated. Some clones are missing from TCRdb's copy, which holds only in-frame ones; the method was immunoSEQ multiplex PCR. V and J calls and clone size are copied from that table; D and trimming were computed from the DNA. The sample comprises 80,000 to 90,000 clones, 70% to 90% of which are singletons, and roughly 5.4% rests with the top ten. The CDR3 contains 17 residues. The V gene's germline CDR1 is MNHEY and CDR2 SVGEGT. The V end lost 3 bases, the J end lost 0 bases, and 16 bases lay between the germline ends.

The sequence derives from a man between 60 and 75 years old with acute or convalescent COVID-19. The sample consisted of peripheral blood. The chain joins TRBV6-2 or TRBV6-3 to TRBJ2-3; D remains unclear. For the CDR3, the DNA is TGTGCCAGCAGTTATGCGGTCGGGTCGACTAGCACAGATACGCAGTATTTT. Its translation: CASSYAVGSTSTDTQYF.